This T cell receptor (beta chain) was recorded in a study of technical replicates of blood from a handful of donors. Generated by immunoSEQ multiplex PCR, the TCRdb table keeps only in-frame clones and is missing some. The sample includes about 87,000 clones, 95% of them seen just once. The CDR3 sequence is 15 residues long. V was trimmed by 2 bases and J by 3 bases, leaving 14 bases between them. CDR1 MNHEY and CDR2 SMNVEV come from the germline V gene (reference sequence). This clone showed up just once. The TCR was taken from a human donor in good health. This chain links TRBV27 with TRBJ2-7, with a weak D call TRBD1 (6 bases). The sample comprised T cells isolated from PBMCs. The CDR3 DNA reads as TGTGCCAGCAGTTTAGGTCCAGGGGACGGCTACGAGCAGTACTTC. Protein: CASSLGPGDGYEQYF.